This record looks at one T cell receptor (beta chain) sequence and its context. Germline and junction disagree at one end, which may indicate a read error. Together with a sample-barcoded 5' primer, a J-beta primer mix was included in a second PCR lasting roughly 6 to 12 cycles. A single record per CDR3 protein comes from TCRdb applying MiXCR to the 5' RACE reads. The data contain about 900,000 distinct CDR3 sequences, approximately 49% of them seen just once; the ten biggest clones take up around 15%. The sample is drawn from a study of blood T cells in healthy people across ages. Germline-derived CDR1 and CDR2 are MNHEY and SVGEGT. The CDR3 runs 13 residues.

This receptor was taken from a young man in good health. This chain joins TRBV6-2 or TRBV6-3 and TRBJ2-5; possibly TRBD2 for D (5 bases). The sequenced material came from blood. CDR3: CASSYSLAAEQYF. DNA for the CDR3: TGTGCCAGTAGTTACTCGCTAGCTGCAGAGCAGTACTTC.